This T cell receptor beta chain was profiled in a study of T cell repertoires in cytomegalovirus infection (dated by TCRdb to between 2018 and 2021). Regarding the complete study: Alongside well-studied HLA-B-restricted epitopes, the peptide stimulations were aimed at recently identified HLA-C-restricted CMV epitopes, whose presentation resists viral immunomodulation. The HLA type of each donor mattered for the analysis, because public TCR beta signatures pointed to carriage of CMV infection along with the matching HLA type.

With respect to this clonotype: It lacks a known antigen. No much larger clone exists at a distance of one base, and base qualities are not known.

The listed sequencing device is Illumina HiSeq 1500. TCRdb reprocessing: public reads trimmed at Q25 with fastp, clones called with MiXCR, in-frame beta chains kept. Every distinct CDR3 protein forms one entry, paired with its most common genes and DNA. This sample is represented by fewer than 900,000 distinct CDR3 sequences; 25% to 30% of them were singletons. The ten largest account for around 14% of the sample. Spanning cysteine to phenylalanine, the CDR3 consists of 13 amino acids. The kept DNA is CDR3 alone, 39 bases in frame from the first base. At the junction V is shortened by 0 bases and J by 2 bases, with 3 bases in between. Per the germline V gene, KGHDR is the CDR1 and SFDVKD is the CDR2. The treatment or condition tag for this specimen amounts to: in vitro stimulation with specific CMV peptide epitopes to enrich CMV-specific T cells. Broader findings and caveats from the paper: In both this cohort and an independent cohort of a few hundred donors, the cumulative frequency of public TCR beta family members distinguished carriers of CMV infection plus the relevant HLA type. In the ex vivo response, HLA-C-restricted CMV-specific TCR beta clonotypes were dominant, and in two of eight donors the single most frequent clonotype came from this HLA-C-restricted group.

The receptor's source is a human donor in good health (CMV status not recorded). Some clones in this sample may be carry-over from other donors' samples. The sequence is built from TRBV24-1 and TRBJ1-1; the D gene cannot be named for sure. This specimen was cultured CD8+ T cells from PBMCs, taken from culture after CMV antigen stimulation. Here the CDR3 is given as CATSDLGNTEAFF. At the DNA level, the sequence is TGTGCCACCAGTGATTTGGGTAACACTGAAGCTTTCTTT.